The clone carrying this TCR beta chain has a single count. This entry comes from a study of blood T cell repertoires in COVID-19. In the authors' workflow: Estimation of nucleated cell counts was performed using reference gene primer amplification. The method was immunoSEQ multiplex PCR; TCRdb's version includes in-frame clones alone and lacks a portion of them. V, J and clone size are taken as reported in that table, and D and trimming were inferred from the DNA itself. The sample holds roughly 3,500 clones, about 89% seen once. With 4 bases removed from V and 6 bases from J, the gap between germline ends came to 22 bases. The CDR3 covers 16 residues. Germline V gene lookup returns CDR1 MNHEY and CDR2 SMNVEV (reference sequence).

The J gene is TRBJ2-7, the V gene TRBV27, with D possibly matching TRBD2 (6 bases). The receptor's source is a man aged 45-65 years with active COVID-19. The sequencing sample was made of peripheral blood. In nucleotides, the CDR3 is TGTGCCAGCAGTTCCGGACTAAGTAAGTCTACTGGCGAGCAGTACTTC. It specifies CASSSGLSKSTGEQYF.